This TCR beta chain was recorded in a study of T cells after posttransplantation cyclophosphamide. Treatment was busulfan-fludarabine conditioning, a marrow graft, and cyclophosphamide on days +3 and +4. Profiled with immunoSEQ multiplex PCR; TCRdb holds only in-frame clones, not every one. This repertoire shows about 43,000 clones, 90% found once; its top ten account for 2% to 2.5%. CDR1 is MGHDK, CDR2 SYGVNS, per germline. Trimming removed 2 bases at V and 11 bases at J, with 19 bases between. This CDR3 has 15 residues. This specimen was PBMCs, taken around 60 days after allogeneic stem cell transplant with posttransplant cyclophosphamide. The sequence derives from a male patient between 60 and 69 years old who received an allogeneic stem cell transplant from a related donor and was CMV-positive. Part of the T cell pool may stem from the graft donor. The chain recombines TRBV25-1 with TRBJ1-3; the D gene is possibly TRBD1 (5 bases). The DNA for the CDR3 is TGTGCCAGCAGTGAAATAGAAGGGTTCGGGGGTCCCATATATTTT. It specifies CASSEIEGFGGPIYF.